This T cell receptor beta chain derives from a study of blood T cell repertoires in COVID-19. The assay was immunoSEQ multiplex PCR, and TCRdb's table has in-frame clones only and misses some. The data show roughly 280,000 clones, about 90% seen once. Germline assignment: CDR1 LNHNV and CDR2 YYDKDF (reference sequence). The length of the CDR3 is 13 residues. Trimming removed 0 bases from V and 6 bases from J, with 8 bases in between. The receptor was derived from a woman aged 25 to 39 with COVID-19, enrolled during active disease. The V and J genes are TRBV15 and TRBJ1-1; D is unclear. Sequenced: peripheral blood. In DNA, the CDR3 is TGTGCCACCAGCAGAGACGGCGGGGCTGAAGCTTTCTTT. Its translation is CATSRDGGAEAFF.